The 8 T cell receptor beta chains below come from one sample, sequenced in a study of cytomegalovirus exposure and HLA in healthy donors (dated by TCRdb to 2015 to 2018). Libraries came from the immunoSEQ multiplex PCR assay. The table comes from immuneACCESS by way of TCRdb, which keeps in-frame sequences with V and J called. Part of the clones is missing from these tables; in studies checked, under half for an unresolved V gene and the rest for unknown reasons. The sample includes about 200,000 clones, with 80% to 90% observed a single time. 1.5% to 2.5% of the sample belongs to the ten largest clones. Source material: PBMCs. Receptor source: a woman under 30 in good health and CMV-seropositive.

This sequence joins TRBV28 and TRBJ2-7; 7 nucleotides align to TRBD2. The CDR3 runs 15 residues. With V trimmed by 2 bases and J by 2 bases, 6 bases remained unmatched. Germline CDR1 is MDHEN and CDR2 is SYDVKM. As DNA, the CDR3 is TGTGCCAGCAGTTTACGGGGGGAAATCCCCTACGAGCAGTACTTC. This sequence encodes CASSLRGEIPYEQYF. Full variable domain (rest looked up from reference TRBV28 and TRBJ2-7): DVKVTQSSRYLVKRTGEKVFLECVQDMDHENMFWYRQDPGLGLRLIYFSYDVKMKEKGDIPEGYSVSREKKERFSLILESASTNQTSMYLCASSLRGEIPYEQYFGPGTRLTVT.

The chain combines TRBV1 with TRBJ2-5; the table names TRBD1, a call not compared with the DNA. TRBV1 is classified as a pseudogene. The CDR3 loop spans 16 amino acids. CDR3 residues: CTSSPIYTGGRETQYF. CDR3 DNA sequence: TGCACCAGCAGCCCAATATACACAGGGGGCAGGGAGACCCAGTACTTC.

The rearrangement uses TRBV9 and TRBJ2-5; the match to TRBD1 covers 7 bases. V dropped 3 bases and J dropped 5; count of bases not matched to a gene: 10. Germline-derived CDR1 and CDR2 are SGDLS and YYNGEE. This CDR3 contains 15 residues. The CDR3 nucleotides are TGTGCCAGCAGCGGGGGCACAGGGGAGTTGGAGACCCAGTACTTC. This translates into CASSGGTGELETQYF.

CDR3 DNA sequence: TGTGCCAGCATCCCTTCTGAGGCGGGAGGGCTCTACGAGCAGTACTTC. It codes for CASIPSEAGGLYEQYF. The V call is TRBV28, the J call TRBJ2-7, with 9 bases matching TRBD2. V was clipped by 7 bases and J by 3 bases; unmatched bases: 13. This CDR3 comprises 16 residues. Germline V lookup: CDR1 MDHEN, CDR2 SYDVKM.

CDR3 amino acids: CASSLELDQETQYF. The CDR3 nucleotides are TGTGCCAGCAGCTTGGAGCTGGACCAAGAGACCCAGTACTTC. The chain combines TRBV5-6 with TRBJ2-5; unclear D gene. V was cut by 0 bases and J by 0 bases, with 6 bases left in between. Looked up from germline, CDR1 is SGHDT and CDR2 is YYEEEE. This CDR3 has 14 residues.

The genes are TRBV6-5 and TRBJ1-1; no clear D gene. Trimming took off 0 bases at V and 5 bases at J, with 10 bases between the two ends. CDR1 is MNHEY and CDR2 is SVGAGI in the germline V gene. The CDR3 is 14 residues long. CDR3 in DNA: TGTGCCAGCAGTTACTCCCCCGGGAGGACTGAAGCTTTCTTT. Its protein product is CASSYSPGRTEAFF.

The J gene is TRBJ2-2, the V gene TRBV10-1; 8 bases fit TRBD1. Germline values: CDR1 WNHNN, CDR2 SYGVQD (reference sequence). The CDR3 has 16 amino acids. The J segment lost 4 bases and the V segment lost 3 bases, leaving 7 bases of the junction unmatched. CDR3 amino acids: CASSDRRQGITGELFF. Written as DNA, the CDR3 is TGCGCCAGCAGTGATAGGAGACAGGGGATCACCGGGGAGCTGTTTTTT.

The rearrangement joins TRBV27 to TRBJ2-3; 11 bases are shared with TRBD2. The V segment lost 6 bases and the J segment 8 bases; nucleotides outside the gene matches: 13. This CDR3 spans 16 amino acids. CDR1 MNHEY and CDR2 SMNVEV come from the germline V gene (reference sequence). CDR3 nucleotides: TGTGCCAGCAGCCAAAGGGGACTAGCGGCCCGCCTTACGCAGTATTTT. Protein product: CASSQRGLAARLTQYF.